The rows below give T cell receptor beta chains drawn from one sample of a study of T cell repertoires in cytomegalovirus infection. One entry per CDR3 protein, called by TCRdb with MiXCR from the reads. The sample holds some 800,000 distinct CDR3 sequences, approximately 29% seen once. These TCRs are of unknown antigen specificity. Source: cultured CD8+ T cells from PBMCs, taken from culture after CMV antigen stimulation. The receptors were sampled from a human donor in good health (CMV status not recorded). Some clones in this sample may be carry-over from other donors' samples. Each CDR3 is given with its conserved first and last residue. Fields, in order: D gene, clone size, V gene, J gene, CDR3 DNA, CDR3 protein. A D gene is named only where the DNA matches it firmly. Expanded clones are given a class, and other clones once, few, many or no size at all.

-	many	TRBV6-2/TRBV6-3	TRBJ1-1	TGTGCCAGCAGCCCTATAGCCACTGAAGCTTTCTTT	CASSPIATEAFF
-	few	TRBV6-6	TRBJ2-3	TGTGCCAGCAGTTACTCGCCAGGGGGGGGCTTAGGAGATACGCAGTATTTT	CASSYSPGGGLGDTQYF
-	few	TRBV7-8	TRBJ2-5	TGTGCCAGCAGCCCGAGCGTGGAGACCCAGTACTTC	CASSPSVETQYF
TRBD1	many	TRBV7-6	TRBJ2-1	TGTGCCAGCAGCGGCAGGACAGGCGAGTACAATGAGCAGTTCTTC	CASSGRTGEYNEQFF
-	-	TRBV27	TRBJ2-1	TGTGCCAGCAGTTCAAACCCCAGCGGGAATGAGCAGTTCTTC	CASSSNPSGNEQFF
-	many	TRBV11-2	TRBJ1-5	TGTGCCAGCAGCCGTAACAGGGCTCCCTTATGGCCCCAGCATTTT	CASSRNRAPLWPQHF
-	few	TRBV5-4	TRBJ1-1	TGTGCCAGCAGCACCTGGGGTCGCGCTGAAGCTTTCTTT	CASSTWGRAEAFF
-	-	TRBV29-1	TRBJ1-4	TGCAGCGTCGACCGAGTGGGGGCCATGGGGGAAAAACTGTTTTTT	CSVDRVGAMGEKLFF
-	few	TRBV11-2	TRBJ2-2	TGTGCCACCTTTCCAGGGCCGGGCACCGGGGAGCTGTTTTTT	CATFPGPGTGELFF
TRBD2	few	TRBV4-1	TRBJ2-1	TGCGCCAGCAGCCTTCAGAGGACTAGCGGGGGGAATAATGAGCAGTTCTTC	CASSLQRTSGGNNEQFF
-	-	TRBV4-1	TRBJ2-7	TGCGCCAGCAGCCAAGAGGACACCCCCTCCTACGAGCAGTACTTC	CASSQEDTPSYEQYF
-	few	TRBV7-6	TRBJ2-1	TGTGCCAGCAGCCTCCGGGGGCGGGGGCCCTACAATGAGCAGTTCTTC	CASSLRGRGPYNEQFF
-	-	TRBV9	TRBJ1-3	TGTGCCAGCAGCGTAGCTATGGTTGCTGGAAACACCATATATTTT	CASSVAMVAGNTIYF
-	-	TRBV7-9	TRBJ1-4	TGTGCCAGCAGCCCAAGTGACGGGGCGCATGAAAAACTGTTTTTT	CASSPSDGAHEKLFF
-	-	TRBV7-6	TRBJ2-1	TGTGCCAGCAGCTTAGCGATCGGCAGTGATGAGCAGTTCTTC	CASSLAIGSDEQFF
-	-	TRBV12-3/TRBV12-4	TRBJ1-2	TGTGCCAGCAGTTTAAACGGGGGAGGTGGCTACACCTTC	CASSLNGGGGYTF
TRBD1	-	TRBV6-1	TRBJ1-2	TGTGCCAGCAGGACAGGGAACAGCTATGGCTACACCTTC	CASRTGNSYGYTF
-	-	TRBV2	TRBJ2-1	TGTGCCAGCAGTGAAAGGGGCTACGGGGCTTACAATGAGCAGTTCTTC	CASSERGYGAYNEQFF
TRBD1	-	TRBV6-5	TRBJ1-6	TGTGCCAGCAGTTACGGACAGGGCGAATCACCCCTCCACTTT	CASSYGQGESPLHF